This T cell receptor (beta chain) was sequenced in a study of cytomegalovirus exposure and HLA in healthy donors. The PCR contained 60 Vbeta and 13 Jbeta primers. Produced via immunoSEQ multiplex PCR; TCRdb's table is partial and in-frame only. The sample has under 150,000 clones, approximately 61% seen once. The CDR3 sequence is 15 residues long. Germline CDR1 SGHRS, CDR2 YFSETQ. V lost 4 bases and J lost 1; bases outside the gene matches: 2. The sequenced sample was PBMCs. The chain uses TRBV5-1 and TRBJ2-2; 9 bases map to TRBD1. The sequence was obtained from a woman in her 40s in good health and CMV-seronegative. CDR3 DNA sequence: TGCGCCAGCAGCGTGGGACAGGGGAACACCGGGGAGCTGTTTTTT. Its translation is CASSVGQGNTGELFF.